These 22 T cell receptor beta chains came from one sample sequenced in a study of blood T cell repertoires in COVID-19. Sequenced by immunoSEQ multiplex PCR; TCRdb stores in-frame clones only, minus some. The repertoire includes 150,000 or so clones, around 80% of them detected once, and around 15% sits in the top ten. Sequencing was carried out using PBMCs or T cells enriched from blood (not recorded which). The receptors stem from a man in his fifties or sixties who had recovered from COVID-19.

The chain employs TRBV6-5 and TRBJ1-5; D is possibly TRBD1 (5 bases). V lost 7 bases to trimming and J lost 3 bases, with 13 bases between them. The CDR3 runs to 14 residues. Germline V gives CDR1 MNHEY, CDR2 SVGAGI. The CDR3 protein is CASITSGDNQPQHF. Here the CDR3 DNA reads TGTGCCAGCATCACATCGGGGGACAATCAGCCCCAGCATTTT.

The chain recombines TRBV3-1 (or the pseudogene TRBV3-2) with TRBJ2-2, with unresolved D. The CDR3 length is 15 residues. Germline values: CDR1 LGHDT, CDR2 YNNKEL (reference sequence). V was pared by 4 bases and J by 1 base, with 10 bases between. The CDR3 spells CASSLWQKNTGELFF. CDR3 in DNA: TGTGCCAGCAGCCTCTGGCAGAAGAACACCGGGGAGCTGTTTTTT.

For this clone: Sequence at one end of the junction differs from germline and may be a read error. The chain combines TRBV7-9 with TRBJ1-1; D remains ambiguous. The CDR3 is made up of 14 amino acids. Germline V lookup: CDR1 SEHNR, CDR2 FQNEAQ (reference sequence). In DNA, the CDR3 is TGTACCAGCAGCTTAGGGTTGGCAGACAATGAAGCTTTCTTT. Its translation is CTSSLGLADNEAFF.

The chain links TRBV30 to TRBJ1-6; D ambiguous. The CDR3 extends over 12 amino acids. Deletions cut 5 bases from V and 7 bases from J, with 9 bases between. Germline V gene lookup returns CDR1 GTSNPN and CDR2 SVGIG (reference sequence). The CDR3 nucleotides read TGTGCCTGGGAGAGGGTCAATTCACCCCTCCACTTT. The encoded protein is CAWERVNSPLHF.

This clone has just one count. The chain carries TRBV6-5 and TRBJ1-2; D unresolved. The CDR3 consists of 14 residues. Trimming shortened V by 0 bases and J by 2 bases, and 7 bases separated the two germline ends. Germline lookup yields CDR1 MNHEY and CDR2 SVGAGI. The CDR3 here is CASSYSIQNYGYTF. CDR3 DNA sequence: TGTGCCAGCAGTTACTCGATCCAGAACTATGGCTACACCTTC.

The genes are TRBV5-1 and TRBJ1-3; D remains ambiguous. Germline lookup yields CDR1 SGHRS and CDR2 YFSETQ. The CDR3 length is 14 residues. V lost 0 bases and J lost 4, with 8 bases in between. CDR3 sequence: CASSLDRSGNTIYF. CDR3 nucleotides: TGCGCCAGCAGCTTGGACAGAAGCGGAAACACCATATATTTT.

The chain combines TRBV7-8 with TRBJ2-5; 8 bases align to TRBD2. Germline trimming cut 5 bases from V and 1 base from J; bases unmatched to any gene: 6. This CDR3 contains 15 residues. Germline values: CDR1 SGHVS, CDR2 FQNEAQ. CDR3 coding DNA: TGTGCCAGCAGCCGGGATAGCGGGGCCCAAGAGACCCAGTACTTC. This codes for CASSRDSGAQETQYF.

V gene TRBV4-1 combines with J gene TRBJ2-3; a weak D match, TRBD1 (6 bases). Per germline, CDR1 MGHRA and CDR2 YSYEKL. The CDR3 is 16 residues long. V was pared by 0 bases and J by 0 bases, with 10 bases between. CDR3 residues: CASSQEGAVSTDTQYF. The CDR3 DNA sequence: TGCGCCAGCAGCCAAGAGGGGGCGGTAAGCACAGATACGCAGTATTTT.

Details on this clone: The junction shows a germline mismatch at one end, possibly a read error. The chain joins TRBV19 to TRBJ1-5; 10 bases map to TRBD1. Germline assignment: CDR1 LNHDA and CDR2 SQIVND (reference sequence). This CDR3 is 17 amino acids long. In nucleotides, the CDR3 is TGTGCCAGTAGCACTTCGACAGGGGGCAGTGGCAATCAGCCCCGGCATTTT. Its translation: CASSTSTGGSGNQPRHF.

The chain carries TRBV19 and TRBJ2-3, with 9 bases aligning to TRBD2. V shed 3 bases and J 6 bases; nucleotides not matched to a gene: 10. Germline V lookup: CDR1 LNHDA, CDR2 SQIVND (reference sequence). This CDR3 has 16 amino acids. CDR3 protein: CASSIIWGLAGDTQYF. The DNA for the CDR3 is TGTGCCAGTAGTATTATCTGGGGACTAGCAGGGGATACGCAGTATTTT.

This clone appeared a few times. This sample also contains other DNA sequences that code for the same CDR3. J is TRBJ1-1 and V is TRBV6-5; D ambiguous. Germline CDR1 is MNHEY and CDR2 is SVGAGI. The CDR3 totals 14 residues. V lost 2 bases and J 4 bases, leaving 11 bases between the germline ends. CDR3 in DNA: TGTGCCAGCAGTTACGGAGGGCTGGGCACTGAAGCTTTCTTT. The encoded protein is CASSYGGLGTEAFF.

This sequence joins TRBV2 and TRBJ1-3; D is possibly TRBD1 (5 bases). Trimming took 8 bases from V and 4 from J, leaving 9 bases between them. This CDR3 comprises 12 residues. Germline values: CDR1 SNHLY, CDR2 FYNNEI. This CDR3 reads CASRGSGNTIYF. CDR3 sequence (DNA): TGTGCCAGCCGGGGGAGCGGAAACACCATATATTTT.

The chain couples TRBV6-5 to TRBJ1-1; 10 bases are shared with TRBD1. After removal of 6 bases from V and 6 bases from J, the junction contained 7 bases not matched to a gene. The CDR3 totals 14 residues. Germline CDR1 reads MNHEY; CDR2 reads SVGAGI. The CDR3 region is CASRTTGGLAEAFF. The CDR3 coding sequence is TGTGCCAGCAGGACGACAGGGGGCCTGGCTGAAGCTTTCTTT.

The rearrangement joins TRBV27 to TRBJ1-6; 7 bases agree with TRBD1. Germline CDR1 is MNHEY and CDR2 is SMNVEV (reference sequence). Unmatched junction bases numbered 10, after V lost 6 bases and J lost 8 bases. This CDR3 contains 15 residues. In DNA, the CDR3 is TGTGCCAGCAGCTCCGACAGGGCCTTCGATTCACCCCTCCACTTT. Residues: CASSSDRAFDSPLHF.

The chain uses TRBV2 and TRBJ1-1, with D tentatively TRBD1 (6 bases). CDR1 SNHLY and CDR2 FYNNEI come from the germline V gene. CDR3 length: 13 amino acids. The V and J ends lost 6 bases and 1 base respectively, with 9 bases between them. In nucleotides, the CDR3 is TGTGCCAGCAGGGGGACAAGGAACACTGAAGCTTTCTTT. Translation gives CASRGTRNTEAFF.

The chain employs TRBV28 and TRBJ1-2; the match to TRBD1 covers 7 bases. Germline CDR1 is MDHEN and CDR2 is SYDVKM. The CDR3 spans 12 residues. V dropped 6 bases and J dropped 8; count of bases not matched to a gene: 6. DNA of the CDR3: TGTGCCAGCAGCACAGGGGTAGGAGGCTACACCTTC. Translating it yields CASSTGVGGYTF.

The chain carries TRBV7-9 and TRBJ2-1; 8 bases are shared with TRBD2. CDR1 is SEHNR and CDR2 is FQNEAQ in the germline V gene (reference sequence). V shed 1 base, J shed 6 bases, and the junction held 5 bases outside the gene matches. This CDR3 is built from 15 residues. Here the CDR3 DNA reads TGTGCCAGCAGCTTAGTCTCCGGGGGGGCCAATGAGCAGTTCTTC. Protein product: CASSLVSGGANEQFF.

This CDR3 is CASSLGGSGDYGYTF. The DNA for the CDR3 is TGTGCCAGCAGCTTGGGAGGTTCCGGGGACTATGGCTACACCTTC. The rearrangement joins TRBV5-5 to TRBJ1-2, with unresolved D. Germline values: CDR1 SGHKS, CDR2 YYEKEE (reference sequence). The V end lost 0 bases, the J end lost 3 bases, and 12 bases lay between the germline ends. The length of the CDR3 is 15 residues.

The V and J genes are TRBV12-3 or TRBV12-4 and TRBJ1-1; D gene ambiguous. The ends were cut back, 5 bases at V and 1 base at J, with 8 bases in the middle. The CDR3 sequence is 13 residues long. The CDR3 DNA is TGTGCCAGCAGTCACAGCGGGAACACTGAAGCTTTCTTT. It yields the protein CASSHSGNTEAFF.

With regard to this clone: Because the CDR3's place on the DNA is in doubt, the DNA is left out and the CDR3 is given as listed by TCRdb. The V gene is TRBV11-2, the J gene TRBJ2-7; TRBD2, the table's D call, lacks a check against the DNA. The CDR3 length equals 18 residues, ends included. Germline lookup yields CDR1 SGHAT and CDR2 FQNNGV. The CDR3 spells CASSLVGTSSTSGYEQYF.

The rearrangement uses TRBV5-1 and TRBJ2-3, with 7 bases aligning to TRBD2. The CDR3 is 15 residues long. V shed 4 bases and J 6 bases; nucleotides not matched to a gene: 11. Germline V gene data show CDR1 as SGHRS and CDR2 as YFSETQ. CDR3 DNA sequence: TGCGCCAGCAGCGCGGGAGAGAGGGCTATGGATACGCAGTATTTT. Amino acids: CASSAGERAMDTQYF.

V and J are TRBV10-3 and TRBJ1-2; D gene unclear. This CDR3 comprises 14 residues. Trimming pared 7 bases from V and 6 bases from J, leaving 18 bases between. Germline CDR1 and CDR2: ENHRY and SYGVKD. CDR3 nucleotides: TGTGCCATCACTTCCACGGGAGGGTTCAATGGCTACACCTTC. Encoded protein: CAITSTGGFNGYTF.